This T cell receptor beta chain was sequenced for a study of cytotoxic CD8 clonotypes in ibrutinib-treated CLL. Study overall: Outcomes included approximately 25 partial and 2 complete responses; after median roughly 65 months, around 15 stayed remitted and 12 progressed. Median treatment time before response sampling was 12 months, range 6 to 36.

Repertoires were generated with immunoSEQ multiplex PCR, while TCRdb's copy carries only in-frame clones and drops some. The sample contains roughly 28,000 clones, 75% to 85% of which appear only once. Remarks on this clone: Its matching antigen is unknown.

Study-level points and caveats: Baseline clonality, above age-matched healthy donor levels, tracked circulating CD8+ T-cell counts. On treatment, the uncommon public clonotypes contracted or remained stable.

The TCR was taken from a human donor with chronic lymphocytic leukemia. Source: PBMCs, taken after 24 months of ibrutinib treatment.

The CDR3 region is CASSLQGASYNEQFF. In nucleotides, the CDR3 is TGTGCCAGCAGTTTACAGGGGGCGTCCTACAATGAGCAGTTCTTC. The V call is TRBV6-1, the J call TRBJ2-1; 9 bases match TRBD1. J gave up 1 base and V 5 bases, and 3 bases lay outside the gene matches. Germline CDR1 and CDR2: MNHNS and SASEGT. The CDR3 loop spans 15 amino acids.